The clone carrying this T cell receptor (beta chain) showed up many times. As yet, its antigen is unknown. TCRdb analysed the reads with MiXCR anew, one entry per CDR3 protein. The sample holds roughly 280,000 distinct CDR3 sequences; approximately 9% are singletons and the top ten take roughly 16%. The source of the sample is a study of T cell repertoires in cytomegalovirus infection. About the research overall: Indicated by public TCR beta signatures were CMV infection and matching HLA type.

This CDR3 is built from 11 residues. Germline CDR1 SGHTA, CDR2 FQGNSA. Trimming shortened V by 5 bases and J by 5 bases, and 7 bases separated the two germline ends. Whole-study results and caveats: Cumulative frequency (of public TCR beta family members) identified carriers of CMV plus the relevant HLA. Clonotypes of TCR beta that were HLA-C-restricted and CMV-specific dominated the ex vivo response.

This sequence originates from a human donor in good health (CMV status not recorded). Some clones in this sample may be carry-over from other donors' samples. The rearrangement joins TRBV7-2 to TRBJ2-7; D gene unclear. Material for sequencing was PBMCs. The CDR3 sequence: CASSRSHEQYF. The CDR3 DNA sequence: TGTGCCAGCAGCCGGAGCCACGAGCAGTACTTC.